The 5 T cell receptor beta chains reported below all come from one sample, sequenced in a study of T cells expressing NK-cell markers. TCRdb reprocessed the 5' RACE reads and stores each CDR3 protein as one record, lacking DNA. In all, the sample yields roughly 390,000 distinct CDR3 sequences. Sequenced: blood T cells: a sorted CD56 or NKG2C T cell subset, CD4+ or CD8+ T cells, or bulk PBMC T cells (not recorded which). The receptors were sampled from a woman aged 45-59 years in good health.

The chain employs TRBV24-1 and TRBJ2-5. The length of the CDR3 is 13 residues. Germline V gene sequence: CDR1 KGHDR, CDR2 SFDVKD. CDR3 sequence: CATSALIPETQYF.

The rearrangement joins TRBV5-1 to TRBJ2-1; TCRdb selects TRBD2, and the lack of DNA leaves this call unchecked. The CDR3 is made up of 20 amino acids. Germline V gene lookup returns CDR1 SGHRS and CDR2 YFSETQ. CDR3 in amino acids: CASSRGWGLAGEKGYNEQFF.

The V and J genes are TRBV6-6 and TRBJ1-4; the D call from TCRdb, TRBD1, cannot be confirmed without DNA. Germline CDR1 MNHNY, CDR2 SVGAGI (reference sequence). This CDR3 comprises 13 residues. This chain's CDR3 is CASMSGIWEKLFF.

The chain employs TRBV5-1 and TRBJ2-7; without DNA, the TCRdb call of TRBD1 cannot be checked. Per the germline V gene, CDR1 is SGHRS and CDR2 is YFSETQ. There are 14 residues in the CDR3. CDR3 residues: CASSSTGIRREQYF.

The V and J genes are TRBV14 and TRBJ1-2; checking the TCRdb D call of TRBD1 is not possible without DNA. The CDR3 runs to 15 residues. Germline V gene data show CDR1 as SGHDN and CDR2 as FVKESK. The CDR3 loop is CASSQMGWTNYGYTF.